This is a list of T cell receptor beta chains from one sample in a study of cytomegalovirus exposure and HLA in healthy donors. TCRdb keeps only in-frame clones here, not all; method: immunoSEQ multiplex PCR. Of roughly 160,000 clones in the sample, around 80% were seen once. Sequencing used PBMCs. Receptors originate from a woman between 45 and 65 years old in good health and CMV-seropositive. Both conserved end residues are part of each CDR3. Not all rows give a size; the values are once, few, many and, for expanded clones, a class.

J gene: TRBJ1-3
clone size: NA
V gene: TRBV2
CDR3 protein: CASSGAVRSGNTIYF

J gene: TRBJ1-4
clone size: NA
V gene: TRBV27
CDR3 protein: CASSLYGRGNEKLFF

J gene: TRBJ2-5
clone size: NA
V gene: TRBV5-1
CDR3 protein: CASTIQETQYF

J gene: TRBJ2-1
clone size: once
V gene: TRBV29-1
CDR3 protein: CSVYNSGTRREQFF

J gene: TRBJ2-1
clone size: NA
V gene: TRBV28
CDR3 protein: CASSSTGFYSYNEQFF

J gene: TRBJ1-1
clone size: NA
V gene: TRBV6-4
CDR3 protein: CASRLTLNTEAFF

J gene: TRBJ2-7
clone size: NA
V gene: TRBV27
CDR3 protein: CASSLFQRSYEQYF

J gene: TRBJ1-2
clone size: once
V gene: TRBV5-6
CDR3 protein: CASSLVDRGPYGYTF

J gene: TRBJ2-3
clone size: once
V gene: TRBV9
CDR3 protein: CASSVGQGGTDTQYF

J gene: TRBJ1-5
clone size: NA
V gene: TRBV12-5
CDR3 protein: CARPGGQPQHF

J gene: TRBJ2-3
clone size: NA
V gene: TRBV28
CDR3 protein: CASRAGGGSTDTQYF

J gene: TRBJ2-2
clone size: NA
V gene: TRBV20-1
CDR3 protein: CSAKHTGELFF

J gene: TRBJ1-2
clone size: NA
V gene: TRBV18
CDR3 protein: CASSPSGSAGGYTF

J gene: TRBJ1-3
clone size: NA
V gene: TRBV7-3
CDR3 protein: CASSYTGGPGNTIYF

J gene: TRBJ2-4
clone size: NA
V gene: TRBV18
CDR3 protein: CASSPLAGGRDIQYF

J gene: TRBJ2-6
clone size: few
V gene: TRBV18
CDR3 protein: CASSPQAAGANVLTF

J gene: TRBJ2-5
clone size: NA
V gene: TRBV20-1
CDR3 protein: CSGHSGETQYF

J gene: TRBJ2-5
clone size: NA
V gene: TRBV15
CDR3 protein: CATSRAASGQETQYF

J gene: TRBJ1-2
clone size: NA
V gene: TRBV5-1
CDR3 protein: CASSKTESYGYTF

J gene: TRBJ2-5
clone size: NA
V gene: TRBV14
CDR3 protein: CASSLQETQYF

J gene: TRBJ2-7
clone size: once
V gene: TRBV28
CDR3 protein: CASSFKSGWMDEQYF

J gene: TRBJ2-3
clone size: few
V gene: TRBV5-5
CDR3 protein: CASSGGTAEDTQYF

J gene: TRBJ1-2
clone size: NA
V gene: TRBV18
CDR3 protein: CASSPIGDGYTF

J gene: TRBJ1-1
clone size: NA
V gene: TRBV5-4
CDR3 protein: CASSQTGALRNTEAFF

J gene: TRBJ2-1
clone size: NA
V gene: TRBV7-7
CDR3 protein: CASSPGTSGAQPGNEQFF

J gene: TRBJ2-5
clone size: NA
V gene: TRBV25-1
CDR3 protein: CASSESHHRAQETQYF

J gene: TRBJ1-5
clone size: NA
V gene: TRBV1
CDR3 protein: CTSTKGRGEYNQPQHF

J gene: TRBJ1-5
clone size: NA
V gene: TRBV28
CDR3 protein: CASSSASTGSSNQPQHF

J gene: TRBJ2-2
clone size: few
V gene: TRBV7-8
CDR3 protein: CASSYPTGLRTGELFF

J gene: TRBJ2-3
clone size: few
V gene: TRBV30
CDR3 protein: CAWLQGTDTQYF

J gene: TRBJ2-7
clone size: NA
V gene: TRBV5-8
CDR3 protein: CASSFLHEQYF

J gene: TRBJ2-2
clone size: NA
V gene: TRBV7-9
CDR3 protein: CASSLAWGQLNGELFF

J gene: TRBJ1-5
clone size: NA
V gene: TRBV4-1
CDR3 protein: CASSQEQGPWNNNQPQHF

J gene: TRBJ2-1
clone size: NA
V gene: TRBV7-2
CDR3 protein: CASLLRDSYYNEQFF

J gene: TRBJ1-1
clone size: NA
V gene: TRBV10-2
CDR3 protein: CASSESRVDTEAFF

J gene: TRBJ2-2
clone size: NA
V gene: TRBV5-1
CDR3 protein: CASSGRGLDTGELFF

J gene: TRBJ2-3
clone size: NA
V gene: TRBV2
CDR3 protein: CASRKGLAGDIGGTDTQYF

J gene: TRBJ1-5
clone size: NA
V gene: TRBV5-6
CDR3 protein: CASSLRGPGGNQPQHF

J gene: TRBJ1-6
clone size: NA
V gene: TRBV6-5
CDR3 protein: CASSYSTGAHNSPLHF

J gene: TRBJ1-5
clone size: NA
V gene: TRBV10-3
CDR3 protein: CAISESGQGRTAMNQPQHF

J gene: TRBJ1-4
clone size: NA
V gene: TRBV7-2
CDR3 protein: CASSRIAGEKLFF

J gene: TRBJ1-5
clone size: NA
V gene: TRBV6-5
CDR3 protein: CASRPGGSNQPQHF

J gene: TRBJ2-1
clone size: NA
V gene: TRBV11-2
CDR3 protein: CASSLLSAEQFF

J gene: NA
clone size: NA
V gene: TRBV19
CDR3 protein: CASSPRDRGSSYEQYF

J gene: TRBJ1-1
clone size: few
V gene: TRBV28
CDR3 protein: CASIARQGGAFF

J gene: TRBJ2-1
clone size: NA
V gene: TRBV29-1
CDR3 protein: CSVGRSGTYNEQFF

J gene: TRBJ2-5
clone size: NA
V gene: TRBV7-8
CDR3 protein: CASSLSPAETQYF

J gene: TRBJ2-1
clone size: NA
V gene: TRBV5-1
CDR3 protein: CASSPGTDNEQFF